The entry below gives a single T cell receptor beta chain sequence along with its context. The sample is drawn from a study of blood T cell repertoires in COVID-19. About the research overall: Sites in the United States, Italy and Spain provided acute and convalescent COVID-19 samples. T cells, B-cell-depleted T cells, or PBMCs provided the cDNA or gDNA that served as material.

The repertoire was sequenced with immunoSEQ multiplex PCR; TCRdb's copy has only in-frame clones and lacks some. Of around 230,000 clones in the sample, 75% to 90% were seen once. Participant ages covered roughly 18 to 89 years across around 25 US areas. The germline V gene encodes CDR1 MGHDK and CDR2 SYGVNS. V gave up 1 base and J gave up 9 bases; unmatched junction bases: 2. This CDR3 has 13 residues. This TCR came from a woman aged 40 to 50 with acute COVID-19. The sample consisted of PBMCs or T cells enriched from blood (not recorded which). The rearrangement uses TRBV25-1 and TRBJ2-5; the match to TRBD1 covers 10 bases. The CDR3 protein is CASSEWTGGAQYF. The CDR3 bases are TGTGCCAGCAGTGAATGGACAGGGGGTGCCCAGTACTTC.